The 24 T cell receptor beta chains below were found in one sample sequenced in a study of blood T cell repertoires in COVID-19. The protocol was immunoSEQ multiplex PCR, while the TCRdb copy is restricted to in-frame clones and leaves out a portion. This sample has about 160,000 clones, with under 90% found just once. Sequenced: PBMCs or T cells enriched from blood (not recorded which). The receptors shown here come from a woman aged 55-70 years who had recovered from COVID-19.

In DNA, the CDR3 is TGTGCCAGCAGCATTGGGGGAGGGGGGAAAGCTTTCTTT. As protein: CASSIGGGGKAFF. The V gene is TRBV21-1, the J gene TRBJ1-1. TRBV21-1 constitutes a pseudogene. CDR3 length: 13 residues.

This CDR3 is CASSQGPTNEKLFF. The CDR3 region has the DNA TGTGCCAGCTCACAGGGGCCAACTAATGAAAAACTGTTTTTT. The chain joins TRBV18 to TRBJ1-4; D is perhaps TRBD1 (5 bases). This CDR3 is built from 14 residues. Looked up from germline, CDR1 is KGHSH and CDR2 is LQKENI. V lost 4 bases and J 0 bases, leaving 6 bases between the germline ends.

Many counts were recorded for this clone. The V gene is TRBV30, the J gene TRBJ1-5; 7 bases line up with TRBD1. Germline V gene lookup returns CDR1 GTSNPN and CDR2 SVGIG (reference sequence). This CDR3 comprises 12 residues. Unmatched junction bases numbered 0, after V lost 0 bases and J lost 7 bases. As DNA, the CDR3 is TGTGCCTGGAGTGTAGGGGGCCAGCCCCAGCATTTT. Translation gives CAWSVGGQPQHF.

The gene calls are TRBV12-5 and TRBJ2-7; 11 bases align to TRBD1. The CDR3 is 16 amino acids. The ends lost 8 bases at V and 4 bases at J; junction bases unmatched: 13. Germline loops: CDR1 LGHNT, CDR2 FRNRAP. CDR3 bases: TGTGCTAGTTCTCTTGGGCGGACAGGGGGCTCGTACGAGCAGTACTTC. It yields the protein CASSLGRTGGSYEQYF.

This sequence joins TRBV4-1 and TRBJ2-3, with a weak D call TRBD2 (6 bases). Germline CDR1 and CDR2: MGHRA and YSYEKL. V lost 6 bases to trimming and J lost 3 bases, with 13 bases between them. There are 14 residues in the CDR3. The CDR3: CASSSFGGTDTQYF. DNA of the CDR3: TGCGCCAGCAGTTCCTTCGGGGGTACAGATACGCAGTATTTT.

The V and J genes are TRBV21-1 and TRBJ2-7; TRBD2 was called by the table and not checked on the DNA. TRBV21-1 is a listed pseudogene. The CDR3 totals 16 residues. CDR3 coding DNA: TGTGCCAGCAGCAAAGAGGAGCCCCTTTCCTCCTACGAGCAGTACTTC. Protein sequence: CASSKEEPLSSYEQYF.

The V call is TRBV30, the J call TRBJ1-1; no reliable D call. The germline gives CDR1 GTSNPN, CDR2 SVGIG (reference sequence). Trimming cost V 2 bases and J 4 bases, with 11 bases left between them. The CDR3 contains 13 residues. CDR3 loop: CAWSRQAGTEAFF. CDR3 sequence (DNA): TGTGCCTGGAGTCGGCAGGCGGGCACTGAAGCTTTCTTT.

The chain recombines TRBV12-5 with TRBJ1-4; D unresolved. Looked up from germline, CDR1 is LGHNT and CDR2 is FRNRAP. Trimming took off 2 bases at V and 4 bases at J, with 8 bases between the two ends. CDR3 length equals 14 residues. The CDR3 nucleotides read TGTGCTAGTGGTTTGTGGGCAGGTAATGAAAAACTGTTTTTT. Protein sequence: CASGLWAGNEKLFF.

In this sample, this clone turned up a few times. The chain combines TRBV5-1 with TRBJ1-5; D gene ambiguous. V was trimmed by 0 bases and J by 0 bases, leaving 10 bases between them. CDR1 and CDR2 (germline): SGHRS, YFSETQ. This CDR3 is built from 16 residues. CDR3 coding DNA: TGCGCCAGCAGCTTGGCCGGAGGTAATAGCAATCAGCCCCAGCATTTT. Translating it yields CASSLAGGNSNQPQHF.

The V call is TRBV2, the J call TRBJ1-6; TRBD1 might be the D (5 bases). Trimming left V 5 bases short and J 9 bases short, with 17 bases between. This CDR3 contains 15 residues. Per the germline V gene, CDR1 is SNHLY and CDR2 is FYNNEI. The CDR3 nucleotides read TGTGCCAGCAGTTCCAGGGAAATGTTAAGTTCACCCCTCCACTTT. It translates to CASSSREMLSSPLHF.

The chain combines TRBV9 with TRBJ1-1; no clear D. Germline lookup yields CDR1 SGDLS and CDR2 YYNGEE. CDR3 length: 15 amino acids. Deletions cut 3 bases from V and 7 bases from J, with 19 bases between. The CDR3 region has the DNA TGTGCCAGCAGCGCACAAACGGTAAGGACTGGTGAAGCTTTCTTT. It specifies CASSAQTVRTGEAFF.

The J gene is TRBJ1-6, the V gene TRBV12-3 or TRBV12-4; D is possibly TRBD1 (6 bases). Between the trimmed V and J ends, which lost 6 bases and 8 bases, there was a span of 8 bases. The CDR3 spans 12 residues. CDR3 loop: CASRNRDSPLHF. The DNA of the CDR3 is TGTGCCAGCAGAAACAGGGATTCACCCCTCCACTTT.

The V gene is TRBV10-2, the J gene TRBJ1-5, with TRBD1 as a possible D gene (6 bases). V lost 6 bases and J lost 1, with 19 bases in between. Germline lookup yields CDR1 WSHSY and CDR2 SAAADI. The CDR3 extends over 17 amino acids. CDR3 nucleotide sequence: TGCGCCAGCAGGGATACAGGGCTAGGCTTAAGCAATCAGCCCCAGCATTTT. This encodes CASRDTGLGLSNQPQHF.

This clone was seen more than once but under ten times. The chain links TRBV12-3 or TRBV12-4 to TRBJ1-1; D is perhaps TRBD1 (5 bases). The CDR3 runs to 13 residues. Between the trimmed V and J ends, which lost 7 bases and 6 bases, there was a span of 15 bases. CDR3 in DNA: TGTGCCAGCATCATAGCGGGGCTTTCTGAAGCTTTCTTT. Its protein is CASIIAGLSEAFF.

The chain joins TRBV18 to TRBJ2-2; a weak D match, TRBD2 (7 bases). V gave up 1 base and J gave up 5 bases, with 14 bases separating them. Germline V gene sequence: CDR1 KGHSH, CDR2 LQKENI. This CDR3 comprises 16 residues. Here the CDR3 reads CASSPRAGASTGELFF. The CDR3 bases are TGTGCCAGCTCACCACGGGCGGGGGCTTCAACCGGGGAGCTGTTTTTT.

This clone occurred once. The chain uses TRBV2 and TRBJ1-3; tentatively, D is TRBD1 (6 bases). This CDR3 is 16 amino acids long. Between the trimmed V and J ends, which lost 4 bases and 4 bases, there was a span of 17 bases. Germline loops: CDR1 SNHLY, CDR2 FYNNEI. As DNA, the CDR3 is TGTGCCAGCAGTGTTTACAGGGTTTCCTCAGGAAACACCATATATTTT. It yields the protein CASSVYRVSSGNTIYF.

The chain employs TRBV6-4 and TRBJ1-2; D is perhaps TRBD1 (6 bases). Per germline, CDR1 MRHNA and CDR2 SNTAGT. Trimming cost V 0 bases and J 3 bases, with 11 bases left between them. The CDR3 covers 15 residues. CDR3 bases: TGTGCCAGCAGTGACTCTTTGTGGACAGACTATGGCTACACCTTC. This codes for CASSDSLWTDYGYTF.

CDR3 sequence reads: CASSVRQGYEQYF. In DNA form, the CDR3 reads TGTGCCAGCAGCGTCCGACAGGGGTACGAGCAGTACTTC. J is TRBJ2-7 and V is TRBV9; 8 bases agree with TRBD1. V was clipped by 2 bases and J by 4 bases; unmatched bases: 2. The CDR3 runs to 13 residues. From germline, CDR1 is SGDLS and CDR2 YYNGEE.

This clone turned up a few times. V and J are TRBV5-1 and TRBJ2-7, with a weak D call TRBD1 (6 bases). Looked up from germline, CDR1 is SGHRS and CDR2 is YFSETQ. The CDR3 consists of 14 residues. V lost 4 bases and J lost 2, with 13 bases in between. The CDR3 DNA reads as TGCGCCAGCAGCCCAGGACAGCCGGCCTACGAGCAGTACTTC. Its translation is CASSPGQPAYEQYF.

V usage is TRBV10-1 and J usage is TRBJ2-1, with 10 nucleotides matching TRBD2. With V trimmed by 0 bases and J by 7 bases, 6 bases remained unmatched. In germline, CDR1 is WNHNN, CDR2 SYGVQD (reference sequence). The CDR3 has 16 residues. CDR3 in amino acids: CASSESGAGGQNEQFF. The CDR3 region has the DNA TGCGCCAGCAGTGAGTCGGGAGCGGGGGGGCAAAATGAGCAGTTCTTC.

The gene calls are TRBV19 and TRBJ1-2; 7 bases align to TRBD1. This CDR3 is 15 amino acids long. After removal of 4 bases from V and 5 bases from J, the junction contained 10 bases not matched to a gene. Per germline, CDR1 LNHDA and CDR2 SQIVND (reference sequence). The CDR3 loop is CASSTTGAGPYGYTF. The CDR3 DNA is TGTGCCAGTAGTACAACAGGGGCCGGCCCTTATGGCTACACCTTC.

The chain carries TRBV4-1 and TRBJ2-3; TRBD2 matches at 14 bases. Per germline, CDR1 MGHRA and CDR2 YSYEKL. The CDR3 is made up of 17 amino acids. V lost 4 bases to trimming and J lost 4 bases; unmatched junction nucleotides: 7. The CDR3 bases are TGCGCCAGCAGCCCTGGACTAGCGGGGGGCAGCGCAGATACGCAGTATTTT. Amino acid sequence: CASSPGLAGGSADTQYF.

CDR3 nucleotides: TGTGCCAGCAGCGGCGGGGGTAACCAGCCCCAGCATTTT. It translates to CASSGGGNQPQHF. This rearrangement joins TRBV5-6 to TRBJ1-5; the D gene is possibly TRBD1 (5 bases). The CDR3 is 13 residues long. Germline V gene lookup returns CDR1 SGHDT and CDR2 YYEEEE. V shed 4 bases and J shed 7 bases, with 12 bases lying between them.

The DNA of the CDR3 is TGCGCCAGCAGCCTGGGACTAGCGGGGGCCTACGAGCAGTACTTC. Protein product: CASSLGLAGAYEQYF. The chain joins TRBV5-1 to TRBJ2-7; 14 bases align to TRBD2. Germline trimming cut 4 bases from V and 2 bases from J; bases unmatched to any gene: 2. There are 15 residues in the CDR3. CDR1 SGHRS and CDR2 YFSETQ come from the germline V gene.